Each of the 7 T cell receptor beta chains below was sequenced from the same sample in a study of vaccination and CD4 T cells after COVID-19. The treatment was: 10-day PBMC culture with coronavirus spike peptide pools or control peptides (ViraFEST assay). Sequenced with the Oncomine TCR Beta short-read assay was DNA taken from cultured CD4+ T cells. One entry per CDR3 protein, called by TCRdb with MiXCR from the PCR reads. The table includes about 19,000 distinct CDR3 sequences, about 52% detected once. For these receptors, no antigen is known. Specimen: CD4+ T cells from blood, cultured in vitro. The receptors here all came from a human donor who had recovered from COVID-19.

This clonotype showed up just a few times. This chain joins TRBV15 and TRBJ2-5; 9 bases are a match to TRBD2. The trim removed 0 bases at V and 5 bases at J, leaving 16 bases unmatched. The CDR3 loop spans 19 amino acids. Per the germline V gene, CDR1 is LNHNV and CDR2 is YYDKDF (reference sequence). The CDR3 loop reads CATSRDSTSGRLGDETQYF. In nucleotides, the CDR3 is TGTGCCACCAGCAGAGATAGTACTAGCGGGCGTTTAGGGGATGAGACCCAGTACTTC.

The V and J genes are TRBV2 and TRBJ1-1; D not certain. The CDR3 covers 13 residues. Germline CDR1 is SNHLY and CDR2 is FYNNEI. V dropped 3 bases and J dropped 4 bases, with 9 bases sitting between them. CDR3 nucleotides: TGTGCCAGCAGTGATATCCGTTCCACTGAAGCTTTCTTT. It specifies CASSDIRSTEAFF. Combining the CDR3 with reference TRBV2 and TRBJ1-1 gives the whole variable domain EPEVTQTPSHQVTQMGQEVILRCVPISNHLYFYWYRQILGQKVEFLVSFYNNEISEKSEIFDDQFSVERPDGSNFTLKIRSTKLEDSAMYFCASSDIRSTEAFFGQGTRLTVV.

The J gene is TRBJ1-1, the V gene TRBV20-1; 8 nucleotides align to TRBD1. The V gene's germline CDR1 is DFQATT and CDR2 SNEGSKA (reference sequence). CDR3 length equals 15 residues. J gave up 2 bases and V 1 base, and 6 bases lay outside the gene matches. The CDR3 bases are TGCAGTGCTAGAGTTCTAGGACAGGGAAACACTGAAGCTTTCTTT. It yields the protein CSARVLGQGNTEAFF.

A word on this clonotype: At one end the junction does not follow the germline gene, possibly because of a read error. The J gene is TRBJ1-2, the V gene TRBV20-1; tentative D call: TRBD1 (5 bases). This CDR3 is built from 17 residues. The germline gives CDR1 DFQATT, CDR2 SNEGSKA (reference sequence). The CDR3 region is CSAREGILITSNYGYTF. Here the CDR3 DNA reads TGCAGTGCGAGAGAGGGGATATTGATCACATCTAACTATGGCTACACCTTC.

This chain links TRBV9 with TRBJ1-2; 9 bases map to TRBD1. The CDR3 sequence is 13 residues long. The V gene end was trimmed by 4 bases and the J gene end by 5 bases; junction bases not matched to a gene: 3. The germline V gene has CDR1 SGDLS and CDR2 YYNGEE. CDR3 in amino acids: CASSYDRGYGYTF. The CDR3 bases are TGTGCCAGCAGCTACGACAGGGGGTATGGCTACACCTTC.

The gene calls are TRBV19 and TRBJ2-5; D is undetermined. Germline loops: CDR1 LNHDA, CDR2 SQIVND (reference sequence). V was shortened by 5 bases and J by 1 base, with 14 bases between the two germline ends. This CDR3 comprises 15 residues. CDR3 nucleotide sequence: TGTGCCAGTAGTCCCCAAATTTATGTCCAAGAGACCCAGTACTTC. Translation: CASSPQIYVQETQYF. Supplemented by reference TRBV19 and TRBJ2-5, the full variable domain reads DGGITQSPKYLFRKEGQNVTLSCEQNLNHDAMYWYRQDPGQGLRLIYYSQIVNDFQKGDIAEGYSVSREKKESFPLTVTSAQKNPTAFYLCASSPQIYVQETQYFGPGTRLLVL.

The chain carries TRBV19 and TRBJ2-5; D remains unclear. The CDR3 totals 15 residues. Germline V gene sequence: CDR1 LNHDA, CDR2 SQIVND (reference sequence). Trimming took off 3 bases at V and 2 bases at J, with 13 bases between the two ends. The CDR3 region is CASSIEVNRQETQYF. DNA of the CDR3: TGTGCCAGTAGTATCGAAGTGAACAGACAAGAGACCCAGTACTTC.